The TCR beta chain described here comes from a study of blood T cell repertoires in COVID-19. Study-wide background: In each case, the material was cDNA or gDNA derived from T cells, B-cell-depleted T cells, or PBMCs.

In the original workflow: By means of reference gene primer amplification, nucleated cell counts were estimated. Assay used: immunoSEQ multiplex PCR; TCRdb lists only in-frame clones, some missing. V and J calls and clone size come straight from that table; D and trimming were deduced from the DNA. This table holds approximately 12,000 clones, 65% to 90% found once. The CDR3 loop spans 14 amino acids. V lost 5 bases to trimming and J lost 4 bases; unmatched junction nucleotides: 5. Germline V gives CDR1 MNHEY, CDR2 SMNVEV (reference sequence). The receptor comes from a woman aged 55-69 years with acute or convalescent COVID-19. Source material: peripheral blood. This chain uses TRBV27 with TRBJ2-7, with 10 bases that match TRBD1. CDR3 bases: TGTGCCAGCAGTCCTAGGACAGGGGGTTACGAGCAGTACTTC. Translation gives CASSPRTGGYEQYF.